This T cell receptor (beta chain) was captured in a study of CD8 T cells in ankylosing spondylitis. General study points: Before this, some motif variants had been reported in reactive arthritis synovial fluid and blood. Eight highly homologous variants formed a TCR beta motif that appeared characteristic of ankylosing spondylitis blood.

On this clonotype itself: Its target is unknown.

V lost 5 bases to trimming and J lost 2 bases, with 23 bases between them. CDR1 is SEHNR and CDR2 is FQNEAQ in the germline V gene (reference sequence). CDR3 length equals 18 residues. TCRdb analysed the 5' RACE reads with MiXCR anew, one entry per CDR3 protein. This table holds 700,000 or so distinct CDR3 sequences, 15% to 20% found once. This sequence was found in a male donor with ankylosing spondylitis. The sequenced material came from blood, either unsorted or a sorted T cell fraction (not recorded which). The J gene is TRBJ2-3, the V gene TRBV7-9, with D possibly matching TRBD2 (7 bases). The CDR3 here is CASSPPRRQGGDTDTQYF. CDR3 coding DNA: TGTGCCAGCAGCCCACCCCGCCGTCAAGGGGGGGACACAGATACGCAGTATTTT.